Shown below are 19 T cell receptor beta chains from a single sample sequenced in a study of cytomegalovirus exposure and HLA in healthy donors. With 60 Vbeta and 13 Jbeta primers, the PCR was carried out. Assay used: immunoSEQ multiplex PCR; TCRdb lists only in-frame clones, some missing. Of 110,000 to 150,000 clones in the sample, about 82% were seen once. The sample taken for sequencing was PBMCs. Receptors originate from a male donor in good health and CMV-seronegative.

This clone was seen more than once but under ten times. The CDR3 nucleotides read TGTGCCAGCAGCTTAGGACAGGGTTTTGCAGATACGCAGTATTTT. Translated: CASSLGQGFADTQYF. The chain is built from TRBV11-1 and TRBJ2-3; 7 nucleotides line up with TRBD1. This CDR3 has 15 amino acids. Germline values: CDR1 SGHAT, CDR2 FQDESV (reference sequence). Trimming removed 1 base from V and 4 bases from J; junction bases left unmatched: 5.

The V and J genes are TRBV27 and TRBJ2-7, with 8 bases aligning to TRBD1. CDR1 and CDR2 (germline): MNHEY, SMNVEV (reference sequence). This CDR3 contains 13 residues. Trimming cost V 5 bases and J 4 bases; bases outside gene matches: 4. CDR3 sequence (DNA): TGTGCCAGCAGTGCCTACAGGGGGTACGAGCAGTACTTC. It specifies CASSAYRGYEQYF.

The CDR3 sequence is CASSQELFGGSDSYEQYF. The CDR3 DNA reads TGCGCCAGCAGCCAAGAATTGTTCGGCGGGAGTGATTCCTACGAGCAGTACTTC. The chain employs TRBV4-3 and TRBJ2-7; 7 positions match TRBD2. The germline V gene encodes CDR1 LGHNA and CDR2 YSLEER. V shed 0 bases, J shed 1 base, and the junction held 12 bases outside the gene matches. The length of the CDR3 is 18 residues.

The chain has TRBV9 and TRBJ2-1, with 7 bases that match TRBD2. The V gene end was trimmed by 0 bases and the J gene end by 5 bases; junction bases not matched to a gene: 5. Germline-derived CDR1 and CDR2 are SGDLS and YYNGEE. This CDR3 contains 15 residues. CDR3 sequence reads: CASSVASGVHNEQFF. CDR3 nucleotides: TGTGCCAGCAGCGTAGCCAGCGGGGTACACAATGAGCAGTTCTTC.

The chain recombines TRBV7-9 with TRBJ1-2, with D perhaps TRBD1 (6 bases). The CDR3 has 14 residues. Looked up from germline, CDR1 is SEHNR and CDR2 is FQNEAQ (reference sequence). V lost 8 bases and J lost 4, with 17 bases in between. The chain's CDR3 is CASDEQGPSYGYTF. CDR3 DNA: TGTGCCAGCGATGAACAGGGCCCCTCCTATGGCTACACCTTC.

The chain recombines TRBV7-8 with TRBJ2-7, with D maybe TRBD1 (6 bases). Per germline, CDR1 SGHVS and CDR2 FQNEAQ. Between the trimmed V and J ends, which lost 1 base and 3 bases, there was a span of 10 bases. The CDR3 covers 14 residues. The CDR3 is CASSLVQGNYEQYF. The CDR3 coding sequence is TGTGCCAGCAGCTTAGTGCAGGGGAACTACGAGCAGTACTTC.

As to this clone: Other DNA sequences in this sample translate to the same CDR3. V and J are TRBV4-3 and TRBJ2-2; 13 bases match TRBD2. Germline CDR1 and CDR2: LGHNA and YSLEER. The CDR3 contains 18 residues. Trimming took 4 bases from V and 2 from J; bases not matched to a gene: 7. In DNA, the CDR3 is TGCGCCAGCAGCCCCCAGGGACTAGCGGGACTCAACACCGGGGAGCTGTTTTTT. Translated: CASSPQGLAGLNTGELFF.

Comment on this clone: The junction does not match germline at one end; this may be a read error. The sample contains more than one DNA sequence encoding this CDR3. The J gene is TRBJ1-5, the V gene TRBV27, with 10 bases fitting TRBD1. The CDR3 is 17 amino acids. Germline V gene data show CDR1 as MNHEY and CDR2 as SMNVEV (reference sequence). For the CDR3, the DNA is TGTGCCAGCAGTTTATTGGGGACAGGGGTCGGCAATCAGCCTCAGCATTTT. It specifies CASSLLGTGVGNQPQHF.

This clone was seen only a few times. The chain couples TRBV9 to TRBJ2-1, with 8 bases identical to TRBD1. V shed 3 bases, J shed 5 bases, and the junction held 10 bases outside the gene matches. The germline V gene encodes CDR1 SGDLS and CDR2 YYNGEE. CDR3 length equals 16 residues. Here the CDR3 DNA reads TGTGCCAGCAGCGAGGACAGGGCCTCTAAAGACAATGAGCAGTTCTTC. It codes for CASSEDRASKDNEQFF.

The chain combines TRBV6-6 with TRBJ2-7; 9 nucleotides line up with TRBD2. Trimming at V came to 8 bases and at J to 6 bases, leaving 14 bases not matched to a gene. CDR1 is MNHNY, CDR2 SVGAGI, per germline (reference sequence). There are 15 residues in the CDR3. DNA for the CDR3: TGTGCCAGCGCCTCGGGCGGGAGGGCCGGGGGCGAGCAGTACTTC. Encoded protein: CASASGGRAGGEQYF.

The CDR3 sequence is CASSGGPSGGQYF. The CDR3 DNA follows: TGTGCCAGCAGTGGTGGGCCGTCCGGTGGGCAGTACTTC. The V and J genes are TRBV28 and TRBJ2-5; D gene ambiguous. V was trimmed by 5 bases and J by 11 bases, leaving 18 bases between them. This CDR3 region has 13 residues. CDR1 and CDR2 (germline): MDHEN, SYDVKM. Full variable domain (remainder filled in from reference TRBV28 and TRBJ2-5): DVKVTQSSRYLVKRTGEKVFLECVQDMDHENMFWYRQDPGLGLRLIYFSYDVKMKEKGDIPEGYSVSREKKERFSLILESASTNQTSMYLCASSGGPSGGQYFGPGTRLLVL.

V usage is TRBV19 and J usage is TRBJ2-5; 7 bases are a match to TRBD1. The CDR3 spans 14 residues. V was clipped by 7 bases and J by 5 bases; unmatched bases: 10. Germline CDR1 is LNHDA and CDR2 is SQIVND (reference sequence). The DNA for the CDR3 is TGTGCCAGTAATACGGGACAGTTTAGGGAGACCCAGTACTTC. Residues: CASNTGQFRETQYF.

V gene TRBV11-2 combines with J gene TRBJ2-5; 8 bases map to TRBD2. V lost 4 bases, J lost 1 base, and 8 bases stayed unmatched. This CDR3 contains 16 residues. Germline CDR1 SGHAT, CDR2 FQNNGV. DNA for the CDR3: TGTGCCAGCAGCTCCCAGACTAGCGAGATCCAAGAGACCCAGTACTTC. Its protein product is CASSSQTSEIQETQYF.

This clone was seen just once. The gene calls are TRBV11-2 and TRBJ2-7, with 8 bases matching TRBD1. The CDR3 is made up of 15 amino acids. The V and J ends lost 5 bases and 0 bases, in that order; junction bases with no gene match: 6. Per the germline V gene, CDR1 is SGHAT and CDR2 is FQNNGV. The CDR3 sequence: CASSGGQVFSYEQYF. In nucleotides, the CDR3 is TGTGCCAGCAGCGGGGGACAGGTTTTCTCCTACGAGCAGTACTTC.

The rearrangement joins TRBV7-2 to TRBJ2-7, with 15 bases matching TRBD2. V gave up 5 bases and J gave up 7 bases; unmatched junction bases: 6. Germline CDR1 reads SGHTA; CDR2 reads FQGNSA. The CDR3 length is 15 residues. For the CDR3, the DNA is TGTGCCAGCAGCCGGACTAGCGGGGGGGCAGGGGAGCAGTACTTC. Translation gives CASSRTSGGAGEQYF. Filled out from reference TRBV7-2 and TRBJ2-7, the complete variable domain reads GAGVSQSPSNKVTEKGKDVELRCDPISGHTALYWYRQSLGQGLEFLIYFQGNSAPDKSGLPSDRFSAERTGGSVSTLTIQRTQQEDSAVYLCASSRTSGGAGEQYFGPGTRLTVT.

V gene TRBV6-1 combines with J gene TRBJ1-5, with D perhaps matching TRBD1 (5 bases). The CDR3 has 14 residues. The ends were cut back, 3 bases at V and 7 bases at J, with 13 bases in the middle. In germline, CDR1 is MNHNS, CDR2 SASEGT. CDR3 in amino acids: CASSDAGTGQPQHF. The CDR3, as DNA: TGTGCCAGCAGTGATGCGGGGACGGGGCAGCCCCAGCATTTT.

The chain couples TRBV4-1 to TRBJ1-1; 9 bases align to TRBD1. From germline, CDR1 is MGHRA and CDR2 YSYEKL. The CDR3 is 16 residues long. Trimming at V came to 0 bases and at J to 10 bases, leaving 12 bases not matched to a gene. In DNA, the CDR3 is TGCGCCAGCAGCCAAGATCCTAGGACAGGGGAGTGGAGAGCTTTCTTT. Translation gives CASSQDPRTGEWRAFF.

V gene TRBV2 combines with J gene TRBJ2-1, with TRBD2 as a possible D gene (6 bases). CDR3 size: 15 residues. Per germline, CDR1 SNHLY and CDR2 FYNNEI. V lost 6 bases to trimming and J lost 8 bases, with 20 bases between them. The chain's CDR3 is CASRALEGPIDEQFF. CDR3 DNA: TGTGCCAGCAGGGCCTTGGAGGGGCCTATCGATGAGCAGTTCTTC.

The chain employs TRBV27 and TRBJ2-1; TRBD2 might be the D (6 bases). The ends were cut back, 2 bases at V and 2 bases at J, with 10 bases in the middle. From germline, CDR1 is MNHEY and CDR2 SMNVEV (reference sequence). There are 15 residues in the CDR3. CDR3 DNA: TGTGCCAGCAGTTTAAGCTGGGGGGCCTACAATGAGCAGTTCTTC. It translates to CASSLSWGAYNEQFF.